This T cell receptor (beta chain) was captured in a study of beta chain features in type 1 diabetes. Sorting that relied on CD45RO/CCR7/CD25/CD127/CD95/CD27 yielded CD4+ naive, central memory, regulatory and stem cell-like memory cells. This clone has only a few counts. The authors reverse transcribed all of the isolated RNA, so sequencing captured expressed TCRB transcripts. Measured with immunoSEQ multiplex PCR; TCRdb has only the in-frame clones, and not every one. This table has about 930,000 clones, roughly 16% appearing once. From germline, CDR1 is SQVTM and CDR2 ANQGSEA. Trimming shortened V by 4 bases and J by 0 bases, and 6 bases separated the two germline ends. This CDR3 contains 12 residues.

This sequence originates from a woman aged 18-35 years in good health. Sample: naive CD4+ T cells from blood. The chain has TRBV29-1 and TRBJ1-1; D call uncertain. CDR3 in DNA: TGCAGCGTTGTGAAGGTGAACACTGAAGCTTTCTTT. Translation: CSVVKVNTEAFF.